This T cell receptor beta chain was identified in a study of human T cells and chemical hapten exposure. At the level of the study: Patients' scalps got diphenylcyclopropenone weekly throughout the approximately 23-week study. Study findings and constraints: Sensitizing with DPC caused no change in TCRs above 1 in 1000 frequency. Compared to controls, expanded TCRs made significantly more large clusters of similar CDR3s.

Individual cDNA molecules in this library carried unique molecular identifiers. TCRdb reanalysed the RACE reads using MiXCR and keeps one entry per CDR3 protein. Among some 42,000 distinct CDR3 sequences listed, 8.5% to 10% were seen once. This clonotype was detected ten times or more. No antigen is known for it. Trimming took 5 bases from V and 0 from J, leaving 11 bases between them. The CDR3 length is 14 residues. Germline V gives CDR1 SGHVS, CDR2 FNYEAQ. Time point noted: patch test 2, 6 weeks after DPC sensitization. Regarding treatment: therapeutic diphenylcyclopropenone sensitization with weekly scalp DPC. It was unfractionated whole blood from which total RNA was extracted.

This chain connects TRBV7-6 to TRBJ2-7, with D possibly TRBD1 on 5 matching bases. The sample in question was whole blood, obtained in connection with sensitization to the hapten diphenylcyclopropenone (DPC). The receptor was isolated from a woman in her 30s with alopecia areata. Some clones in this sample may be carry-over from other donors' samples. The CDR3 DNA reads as TGTGCCAGCAGCCCGAGACAGAGCTCCTACGAGCAGTACTTC. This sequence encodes CASSPRQSSYEQYF.